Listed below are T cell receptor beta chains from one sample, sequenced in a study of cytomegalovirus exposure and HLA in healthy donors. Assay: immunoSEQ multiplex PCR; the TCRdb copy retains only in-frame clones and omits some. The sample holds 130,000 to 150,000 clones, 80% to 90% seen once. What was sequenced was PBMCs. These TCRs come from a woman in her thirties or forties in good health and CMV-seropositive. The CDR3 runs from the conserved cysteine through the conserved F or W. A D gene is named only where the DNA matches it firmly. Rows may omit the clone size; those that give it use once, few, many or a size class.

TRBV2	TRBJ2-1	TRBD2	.	CASSEASGALWQFF	TGTGCCAGCAGTGAAGCTAGCGGGGCCCTGTGGCAGTTCTTC
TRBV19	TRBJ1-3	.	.	CASSKPGSGNTIYF	TGTGCCAGTAGTAAGCCAGGCTCTGGAAACACCATATATTTT
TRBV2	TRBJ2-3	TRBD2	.	CASSAGGLAADTQYF	TGTGCCAGCAGTGCAGGCGGACTAGCTGCAGATACGCAGTATTTT
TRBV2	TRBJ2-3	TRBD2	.	CASSGTGTSGTHRQYF	TGTGCCAGCAGTGGGACCGGGACTAGCGGGACCCATCGGCAGTATTTT
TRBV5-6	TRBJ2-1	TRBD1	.	CASSLGQYYNEQFF	TGTGCCAGCAGCCTGGGACAGTATTACAATGAGCAGTTCTTC
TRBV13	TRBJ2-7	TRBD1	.	CASSFRQGDEQYF	TGTGCCAGCAGCTTTAGACAGGGGGACGAGCAGTACTTC
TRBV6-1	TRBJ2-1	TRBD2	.	CASSGSTSGGPSLYNEQFF	TGTGCCAGCAGTGGTAGTACTAGCGGGGGGCCTTCCCTTTACAATGAGCAGTTCTTC
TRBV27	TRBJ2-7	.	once	CASSLARTVSYEQYF	TGTGCCAGCAGTTTAGCGCGGACAGTGTCCTACGAGCAGTACTTC
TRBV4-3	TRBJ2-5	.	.	CASSQETDRGETQYF	TGCGCCAGCAGCCAAGAAACAGATAGGGGGGAGACCCAGTACTTC
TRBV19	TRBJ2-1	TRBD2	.	CASSRSGGALDEQFF	TGTGCCAGTAGTCGTAGCGGGGGGGCCTTGGATGAGCAGTTCTTC
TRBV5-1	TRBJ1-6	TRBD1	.	CASSLAGGQLDPPLHF	TGCGCCAGCAGCTTGGCCGGGGGACAGCTAGATCCGCCCCTCCACTTT
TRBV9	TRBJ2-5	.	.	CASSSRLEETQYF	TGTGCCAGCAGCTCCCGACTAGAAGAGACCCAGTACTTC
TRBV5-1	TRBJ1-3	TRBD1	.	CASSRRTGGGNTIYF	TGCGCCAGCAGCAGGAGGACAGGGGGCGGGAACACCATATATTTT
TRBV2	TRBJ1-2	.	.	CASSGPGANYGYTF	TGTGCCAGCAGTGGCCCCGGGGCTAACTATGGCTACACCTTC
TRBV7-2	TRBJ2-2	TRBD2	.	CASSPPTGGTNTGELFF	TGTGCCAGCAGCCCGCCTACGGGGGGGACGAACACCGGGGAGCTGTTTTTT
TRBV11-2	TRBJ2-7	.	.	CASSFRGYEQYF	TGTGCCAGCAGCTTCCGAGGGTACGAGCAGTACTTC
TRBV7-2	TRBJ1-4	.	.	CASTMGGNEKLFF	TGTGCCAGCACCATGGGGGGGAATGAAAAACTGTTTTTT
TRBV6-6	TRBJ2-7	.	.	CASSYFAYEQYF	TGTGCCAGCAGTTACTTCGCCTACGAGCAGTACTTC
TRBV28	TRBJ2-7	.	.	CASSAPDWREQYF	TGTGCCAGCAGTGCACCGGACTGGCGGGAGCAGTACTTC
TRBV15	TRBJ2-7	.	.	CATSRGGYEQYF	TGTGCCACCAGCAGAGGAGGGTACGAGCAGTACTTC
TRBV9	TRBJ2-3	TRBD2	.	CASSVGPAGTPSTDTQYF	TGTGCCAGCAGCGTAGGCCCAGCGGGAACCCCTAGCACAGATACGCAGTATTTT
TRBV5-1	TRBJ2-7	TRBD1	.	CASSYGQGVSYEQYF	TGCGCCAGCAGCTACGGGCAGGGGGTATCCTACGAGCAGTACTTC
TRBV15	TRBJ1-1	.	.	CATSRDVKFGTEAFF	TGTGCCACCAGCAGAGATGTGAAGTTCGGCACTGAAGCTTTCTTT
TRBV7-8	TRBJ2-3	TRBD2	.	CASSRGLAGPLDTQYF	TGTGCCAGCAGCCGAGGACTAGCGGGACCCCTGGATACGCAGTATTTT
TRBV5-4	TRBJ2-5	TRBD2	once	CASSLGLAGAQETQYF	TGTGCCAGCAGTTTAGGACTAGCGGGAGCCCAAGAGACCCAGTACTTC
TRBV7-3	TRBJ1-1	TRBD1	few	CASRPDRGTNTEAFF	TGTGCCAGCAGGCCCGACAGGGGGACGAACACTGAAGCTTTCTTT
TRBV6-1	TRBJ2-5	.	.	CASRVRPSEKETQYF	TGTGCCAGCAGAGTACGACCTAGCGAGAAAGAGACCCAGTACTTC
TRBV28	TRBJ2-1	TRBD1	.	CASSSAGGSNEQFF	TGTGCCAGCAGTTCGGCAGGGGGCAGCAATGAGCAGTTCTTC
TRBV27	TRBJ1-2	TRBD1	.	CASSSQGSDGYTF	TGTGCCAGCAGTTCACAGGGGAGCGATGGCTACACCTTC
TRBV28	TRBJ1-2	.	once	CASSFGQRDGYTF	TGTGCCAGCAGTTTTGGACAGCGCGATGGTTACACCTTC
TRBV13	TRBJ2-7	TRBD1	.	CASSPNNFGTGIHEQYF	TGTGCCAGCAGCCCGAATAATTTTGGGACAGGGATCCACGAGCAGTACTTC
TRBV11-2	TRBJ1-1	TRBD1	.	CASSLETGNLNTEAFF	TGTGCCAGCAGCTTAGAGACAGGGAATCTGAACACTGAAGCTTTCTTT
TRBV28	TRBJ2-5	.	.	CASSFRGGTQETQYF	TGTGCCAGCAGTTTTAGGGGGGGCACACAAGAGACCCAGTACTTC
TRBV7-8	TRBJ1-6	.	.	CASSQTDRPGNSPLHF	TGTGCCAGCAGCCAAACCGACAGGCCGGGGAATTCACCCCTCCACTTT
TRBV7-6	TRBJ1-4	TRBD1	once	CASSSPREGGSEQKLFF	TGTGCCAGCAGCTCACCCAGGGAAGGGGGCTCTGAACAAAAACTGTTTTTT
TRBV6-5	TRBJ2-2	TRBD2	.	CASSSALAGFGELFF	TGTGCCAGCAGTTCTGCCCTAGCGGGATTCGGGGAGCTGTTTTTT
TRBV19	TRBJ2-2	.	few	CASNRDASGTSNTGELFF	TGTGCCAGTAATAGAGACGCGTCCGGGACTTCAAACACCGGGGAGCTGTTTTTT
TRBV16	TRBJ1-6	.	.	CASSRIGGGNSPLHF	TGTGCCAGCAGCCGCATCGGGGGGGGTAATTCACCCCTCCACTTT
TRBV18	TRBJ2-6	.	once	CASSPWGSTGVLTF	TGTGCCAGCTCACCATGGGGCTCGACAGGAGTCCTGACTTTC
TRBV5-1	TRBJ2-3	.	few	CASSLEAPVDTQYF	TGCGCCAGCAGCTTGGAAGCCCCCGTGGATACGCAGTATTTT
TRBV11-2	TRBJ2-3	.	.	CASSLAVTDTQYF	TGTGCCAGCAGCTTAGCGGTAACAGATACGCAGTATTTT
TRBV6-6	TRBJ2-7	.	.	CASRSGHQSSYEQYF	TGTGCCAGCAGGTCAGGACACCAGAGCTCCTACGAGCAGTACTTC
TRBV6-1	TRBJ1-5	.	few	CASSEAGTNQPQHF	TGTGCCAGCAGTGAAGCGGGCACGAATCAGCCCCAGCATTTT
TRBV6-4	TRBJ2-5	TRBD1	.	CAWTGAQETQYF	TGTGCTTGGACAGGGGCCCAAGAGACCCAGTACTTC
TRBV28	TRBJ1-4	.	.	CASSPRGGKLFF	TGTGCCAGCAGTCCCAGAGGTGGAAAACTGTTTTTT
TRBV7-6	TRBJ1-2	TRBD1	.	CASSSVTGGGYGYTF	TGTGCCAGCAGCTCGGTCACAGGGGGCGGGTATGGCTACACCTTC
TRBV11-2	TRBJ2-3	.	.	CASSLSTDTQYF	TGTGCCAGCAGCCTTAGCACAGATACGCAGTATTTT
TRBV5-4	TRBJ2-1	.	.	CASSPEGPRANSYNEQFF	TGTGCCAGCAGCCCGGAAGGACCGCGGGCCAATTCCTACAATGAGCAGTTCTTC